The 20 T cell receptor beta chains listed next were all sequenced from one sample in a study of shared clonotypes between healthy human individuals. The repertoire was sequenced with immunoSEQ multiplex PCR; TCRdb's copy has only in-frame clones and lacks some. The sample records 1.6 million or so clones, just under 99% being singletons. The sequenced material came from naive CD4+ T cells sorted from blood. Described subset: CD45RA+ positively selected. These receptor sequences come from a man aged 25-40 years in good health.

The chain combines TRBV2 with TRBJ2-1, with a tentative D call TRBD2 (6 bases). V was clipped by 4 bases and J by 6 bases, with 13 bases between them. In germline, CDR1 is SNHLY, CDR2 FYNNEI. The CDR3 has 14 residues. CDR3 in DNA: TGTGCCAGCAGTGTTAGGAGGGTAGGCAATGAGCAGTTCTTC. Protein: CASSVRRVGNEQFF.

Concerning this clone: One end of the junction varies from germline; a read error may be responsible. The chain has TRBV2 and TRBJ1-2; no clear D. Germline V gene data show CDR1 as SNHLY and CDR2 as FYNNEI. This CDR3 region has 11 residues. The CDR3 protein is CASSNSIGLAF. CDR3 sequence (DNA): TGTGCCAGCAGTAATAGTATAGGGTTGGCCTTC. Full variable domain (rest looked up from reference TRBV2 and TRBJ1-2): EPEVTQTPSHQVTQMGQEVILRCVPISNHLYFYWYRQILGQKVEFLVSFYNNEISEKSEIFDDQFSVERPDGSNFTLKIRSTKLEDSAMYFCASSNSIGLAFGSGTRLTVV.

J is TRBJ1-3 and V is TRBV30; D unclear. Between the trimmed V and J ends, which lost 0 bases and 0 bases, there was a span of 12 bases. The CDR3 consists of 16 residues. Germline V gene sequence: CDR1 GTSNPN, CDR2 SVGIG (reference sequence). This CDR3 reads CAWSVSRISSGNTIYF. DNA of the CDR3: TGTGCCTGGAGTGTTTCTCGGATATCCTCTGGAAACACCATATATTTT. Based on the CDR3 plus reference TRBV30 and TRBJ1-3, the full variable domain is SQTIHQWPATLVQPVGSPLSLECTVEGTSNPNLYWYRQAAGRGLQLLFYSVGIGQISSEVPQNLSASRPQDRQFILSSKKLLLSDSGFYLCAWSVSRISSGNTIYFGEGSWLTVV.

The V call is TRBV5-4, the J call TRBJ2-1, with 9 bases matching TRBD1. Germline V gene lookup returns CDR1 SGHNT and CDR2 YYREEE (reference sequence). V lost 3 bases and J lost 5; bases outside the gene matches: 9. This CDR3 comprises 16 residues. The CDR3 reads CASSSNRDRDHNEQFF. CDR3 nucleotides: TGTGCCAGCAGCTCTAACCGGGACAGGGATCACAATGAGCAGTTCTTC.

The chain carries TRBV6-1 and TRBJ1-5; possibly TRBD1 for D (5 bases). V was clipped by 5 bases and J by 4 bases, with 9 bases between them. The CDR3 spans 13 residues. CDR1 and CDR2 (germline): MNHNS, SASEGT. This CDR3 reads CASSPWGNQPQHF. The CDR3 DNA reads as TGTGCCAGCAGTCCCTGGGGGAATCAGCCCCAGCATTTT.

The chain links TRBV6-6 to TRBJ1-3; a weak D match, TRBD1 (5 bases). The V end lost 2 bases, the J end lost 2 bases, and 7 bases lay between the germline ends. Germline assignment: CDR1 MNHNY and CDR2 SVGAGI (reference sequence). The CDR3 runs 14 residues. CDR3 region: CASSYGGPGNTIYF. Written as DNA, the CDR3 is TGTGCCAGCAGTTACGGGGGTCCTGGAAACACCATATATTTT.

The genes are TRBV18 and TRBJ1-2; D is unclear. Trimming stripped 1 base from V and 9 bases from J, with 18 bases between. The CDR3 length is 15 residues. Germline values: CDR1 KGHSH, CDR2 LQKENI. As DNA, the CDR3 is TGTGCCAGCTCACCACTGACCGTGAGTCAGGTGAGCTACACCTTC. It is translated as CASSPLTVSQVSYTF.

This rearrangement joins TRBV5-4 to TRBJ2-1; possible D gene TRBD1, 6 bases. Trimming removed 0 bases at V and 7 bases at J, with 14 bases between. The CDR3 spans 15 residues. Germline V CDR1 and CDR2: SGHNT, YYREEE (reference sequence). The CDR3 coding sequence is TGTGCCAGCAGCTTGGCCCTAGGAACAGGGAATGAGCAGTTCTTC. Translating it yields CASSLALGTGNEQFF.

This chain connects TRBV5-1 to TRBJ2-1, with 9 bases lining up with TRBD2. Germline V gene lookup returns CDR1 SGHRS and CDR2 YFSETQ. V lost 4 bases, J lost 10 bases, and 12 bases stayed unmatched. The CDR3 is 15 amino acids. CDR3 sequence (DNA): TGCGCCAGCAGCCGGGCTAGCGGGAATATGGGAGAGCAGTTCTTC. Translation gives CASSRASGNMGEQFF. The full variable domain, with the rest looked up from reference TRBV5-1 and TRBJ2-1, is KAGVTQTPRYLIKTRGQQVTLSCSPISGHRSVSWYQQTPGQGLQFLFEYFSETQRNKGNFPGRFSGRQFSNSRSEMNVSTLELGDSALYLCASSRASGNMGEQFFGPGTRLTVL.

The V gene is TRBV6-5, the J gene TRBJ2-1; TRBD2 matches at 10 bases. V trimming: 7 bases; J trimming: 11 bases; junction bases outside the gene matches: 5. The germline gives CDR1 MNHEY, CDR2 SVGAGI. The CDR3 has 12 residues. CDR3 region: CASTQREGQQFF. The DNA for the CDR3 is TGTGCCAGCACTCAGCGGGAGGGCCAGCAGTTCTTC.

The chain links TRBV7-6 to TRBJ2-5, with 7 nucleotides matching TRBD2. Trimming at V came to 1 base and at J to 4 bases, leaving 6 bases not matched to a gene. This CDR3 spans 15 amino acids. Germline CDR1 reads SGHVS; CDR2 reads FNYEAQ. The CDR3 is CASSLGLAERETQYF. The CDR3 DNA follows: TGTGCCAGCAGCTTAGGGCTAGCGGAGAGAGAGACCCAGTACTTC.

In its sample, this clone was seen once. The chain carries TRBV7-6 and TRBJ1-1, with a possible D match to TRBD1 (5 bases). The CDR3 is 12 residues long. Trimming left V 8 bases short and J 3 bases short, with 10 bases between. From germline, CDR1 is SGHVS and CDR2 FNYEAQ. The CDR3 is CASRGLDTEAFF. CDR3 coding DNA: TGTGCCAGCCGGGGGTTGGACACTGAAGCTTTCTTT.

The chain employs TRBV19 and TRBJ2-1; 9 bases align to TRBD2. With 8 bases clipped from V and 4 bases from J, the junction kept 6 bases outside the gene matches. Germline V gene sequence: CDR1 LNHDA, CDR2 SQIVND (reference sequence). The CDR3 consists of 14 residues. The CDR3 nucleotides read TGTGCCAGTTCCCCGGGACTAGCTTACAATGAGCAGTTCTTC. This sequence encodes CASSPGLAYNEQFF.

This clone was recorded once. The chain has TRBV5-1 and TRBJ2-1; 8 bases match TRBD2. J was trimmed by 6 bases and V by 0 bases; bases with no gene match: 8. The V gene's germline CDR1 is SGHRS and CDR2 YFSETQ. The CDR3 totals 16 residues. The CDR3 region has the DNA TGCGCCAGCAGCTTGGCGCTAGCGGGCATACTCAATGAGCAGTTCTTC. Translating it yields CASSLALAGILNEQFF.

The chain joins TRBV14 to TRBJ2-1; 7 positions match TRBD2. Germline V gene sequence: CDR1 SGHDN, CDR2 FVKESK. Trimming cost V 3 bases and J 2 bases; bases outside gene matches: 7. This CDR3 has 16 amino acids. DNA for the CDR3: TGTGCCAGCAGCCAGCACCTAGCGGAGCCCTACAATGAGCAGTTCTTC. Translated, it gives CASSQHLAEPYNEQFF.

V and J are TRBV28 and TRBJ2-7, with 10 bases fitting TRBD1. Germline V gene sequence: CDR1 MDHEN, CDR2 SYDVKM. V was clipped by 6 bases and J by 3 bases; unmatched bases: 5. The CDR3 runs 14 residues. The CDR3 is CASRTGTGVYEQYF. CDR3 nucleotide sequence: TGTGCCAGCAGGACCGGGACAGGGGTCTACGAGCAGTACTTC. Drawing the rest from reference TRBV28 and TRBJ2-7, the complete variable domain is DVKVTQSSRYLVKRTGEKVFLECVQDMDHENMFWYRQDPGLGLRLIYFSYDVKMKEKGDIPEGYSVSREKKERFSLILESASTNQTSMYLCASRTGTGVYEQYFGPGTRLTVT.

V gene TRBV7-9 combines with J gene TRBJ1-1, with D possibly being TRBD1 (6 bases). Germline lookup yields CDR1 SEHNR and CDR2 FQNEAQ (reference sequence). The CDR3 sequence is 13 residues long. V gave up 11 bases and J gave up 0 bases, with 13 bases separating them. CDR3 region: CAGGSGVNTEAFF. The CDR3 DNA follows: TGTGCCGGGGGATCAGGGGTGAACACTGAAGCTTTCTTT.

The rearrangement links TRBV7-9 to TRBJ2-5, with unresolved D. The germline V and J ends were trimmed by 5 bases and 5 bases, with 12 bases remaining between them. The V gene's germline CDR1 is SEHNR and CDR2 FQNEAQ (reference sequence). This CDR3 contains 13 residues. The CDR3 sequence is CASSPWRWETQYF. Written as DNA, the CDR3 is TGTGCCAGCAGCCCATGGCGATGGGAGACCCAGTACTTC.

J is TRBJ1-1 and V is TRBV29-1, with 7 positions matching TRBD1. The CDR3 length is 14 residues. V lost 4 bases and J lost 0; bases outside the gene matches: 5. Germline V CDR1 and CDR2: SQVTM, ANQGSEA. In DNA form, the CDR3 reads TGCAGCGTTGGGACAGGTAAAATGAACACTGAAGCTTTCTTT. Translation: CSVGTGKMNTEAFF.

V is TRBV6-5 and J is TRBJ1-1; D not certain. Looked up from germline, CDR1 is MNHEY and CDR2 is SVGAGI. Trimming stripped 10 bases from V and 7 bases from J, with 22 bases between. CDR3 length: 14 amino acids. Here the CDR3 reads CATRTRQAPFEAFF. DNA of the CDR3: TGTGCCACTCGGACCCGACAAGCCCCTTTTGAAGCTTTCTTT.